This is a list of T cell receptor beta chains from one sample in a study of blood T cell repertoires in COVID-19. Using immunoSEQ multiplex PCR, the repertoire was profiled, and TCRdb retains in-frame clones only, with some absent. The data hold some 55,000 clones, with less than 95% observed a single time. The specimen was peripheral blood. These receptors were obtained from a woman aged 40-49 years with active COVID-19. Both conserved end residues are part of each CDR3. A D gene is named only where the DNA matches it firmly. A clone size is listed for some rows: how often the clone was seen (once, few, many), or a class if it is expanded.

d_call j_call v_call clone_size cdr3_length cdr3_nt cdr3_aa
. TRBJ1-1 TRBV27 once 14 TGTGCCAGCAGTTTCACTTTCCCGAACACTGAAGCTTTCTTT CASSFTFPNTEAFF
TRBD2 TRBJ2-5 TRBV4-1 . 20 TGCGCCAGCAGCCAAGATTTGGAGAATCGGCTAGCGGGGTTACAAGAGACCCAGTACTTC CASSQDLENRLAGLQETQYF
TRBD1 TRBJ1-2 TRBV6-1 . 15 TGTGCCAGCAGTGAATGGCAGGGGGGCTCGGCTGGCTACACCTTC CASSEWQGGSAGYTF
. TRBJ1-1 TRBV3-1/TRBV3-2 . 14 TGTGCCAGCAGCCTTCAGGGCTTGAACACTGAAGCTTTCTTT CASSLQGLNTEAFF
TRBD1 TRBJ1-2 TRBV24-1 once 17 TGTGCCACCAGTGATCTTGTACCGGGACAGGGGATATTGGGCTACACCTTC CATSDLVPGQGILGYTF
. TRBJ2-4 TRBV21-1 . 15 TGTGCCAGCAGCAGGCTAGCGGGGACAAAAAACATTCAGTACTTC CASSRLAGTKNIQYF
TRBD1 TRBJ1-2 TRBV19 . 20 TGTGCCAGTAGTATGATAATCCGAGGGACAGGGAGCTCGCGACCCTATGGCTACACCTTC CASSMIIRGTGSSRPYGYTF
TRBD1 TRBJ1-1 TRBV5-1 . 14 TGCGCCAGCAGTCCAGGGGGCCTGAACACTGAAGCTTTCTTT CASSPGGLNTEAFF
TRBD1 TRBJ1-1 TRBV5-5 . 13 TGTGCCAGCAGCTTGACAGGGGGCACTGAAGCTTTCTTT CASSLTGGTEAFF
. TRBJ1-5 TRBV5-1 . 16 TGCGCCAGCAGCCAACTTACGTGTATTGGCAATCAGCCCCAGCATTTT CASSQLTCIGNQPQHF
. TRBJ2-1 TRBV7-2 . 14 TGTGCCAGCAGCTTAAGGGGGGGGTGGAATGAGCAGTTCTTC CASSLRGGWNEQFF
TRBD1 TRBJ1-5 TRBV6-2/TRBV6-3 . 14 TGTGCCAGCAGCCAGGGACAGACCAATCAGCCCCAGCATTTT CASSQGQTNQPQHF
TRBD1 TRBJ2-1 TRBV7-2 . 16 TGTGCCAGCAGCTTTCTCGGTACAGGGGCCAACAATGAGCAGTTCTTC CASSFLGTGANNEQFF
TRBD1 TRBJ1-2 TRBV19 . 15 TGTGCCAGTAGTCCGCGGGACAGCATTTTCTATGGCTACACCTTC CASSPRDSIFYGYTF
TRBD1 TRBJ1-6 TRBV7-2 . 14 TGTGCCAGCGCAGGGGGACTCGAGTATTCACCCCTCCACTTT CASAGGLEYSPLHF
. TRBJ1-2 TRBV5-4 . 14 TGTGCCAGCAGCTTGGTCGGGGGGTTGAGGGGCTACACCTTC CASSLVGGLRGYTF
TRBD1 TRBJ1-3 TRBV19 . 16 TGTGCCAGTAGCTCGAGGGACAGGGGGCTCAGCGGGGCCATATATTTT CASSSRDRGLSGAIYF
TRBD1 TRBJ1-2 TRBV5-8 . 13 TGTGCCAGCAGTATGGGACAGAACTATGGCTACACCTTC CASSMGQNYGYTF
. TRBJ2-4 TRBV5-1 . 14 TGCGCCAGCAGCTTGGAGGGACACGGAAACATTCAGTACTTC CASSLEGHGNIQYF
. TRBJ1-5 TRBV21-1 . 10 TGTGCCAGCAGCAGCCGGGACAAGCATTTT CASSSRDKHF
TRBD1 TRBJ1-2 TRBV5-6 . 15 TGTGCCAGCAGCCCCGGGACAGGGGGTAACTATGGCTACACCTTC CASSPGTGGNYGYTF
. TRBJ2-7 TRBV4-1 . 17 TGCGCCAGCAGCCAAGGGGCGGGCTATGAGAAGTCCTACGAGCAGTACTTC CASSQGAGYEKSYEQYF
. TRBJ2-2 TRBV7-9 . 13 TGTGCCAGCAGCCCCCAGTACACCGGGGAGCTGTTTTTT CASSPQYTGELFF
TRBD1 TRBJ1-6 TRBV5-4 . 15 TGTGCCAGCAGCGGGGGGGGACAGGGGCATTCACCCCTCCACTTT CASSGGGQGHSPLHF
. TRBJ1-3 TRBV19 . 15 TGTGCCAGTAGTATCGGGGAGGTTCCTGGAAACACCATATATTTT CASSIGEVPGNTIYF
. TRBJ1-1 TRBV5-1 . 16 TGCGCCAGCAGCCCCCTGACAGGAGTGGGGAACACTGAAGCTTTCTTT CASSPLTGVGNTEAFF
. TRBJ2-2 TRBV7-8 . 15 TGTGCCAGCAGCCCGGACAGACCCTTAGCCGGGGAGCTGTTTTTT CASSPDRPLAGELFF
TRBD1 TRBJ1-6 TRBV24-1 . 17 TGTGCCACCTTACAGGGGGCGCGGGTGGACAATAATTCACCCCTCCACTTT CATLQGARVDNNSPLHF
TRBD1 TRBJ2-3 TRBV7-3 . 15 TGTGCCAGCAGCTTAAGGGGGACAGGGGCAGATACGCAGTATTTT CASSLRGTGADTQYF
. TRBJ2-2 TRBV6-2/TRBV6-3 . 13 TGTGCCAGCAGCGGAGGAACAGCCGGGGAGCTGTTTTTT CASSGGTAGELFF
TRBD1 TRBJ1-1 TRBV28 . 16 TGTGCCAGCAGGTCCCCGTCGACAGGGGGCGTAACTGAAGCTTTCTTT CASRSPSTGGVTEAFF
TRBD1 TRBJ2-1 TRBV18 . 16 TGTGCCAGCTCACCGACGCCCGGGACAGGGGGCGATGAGCAGTTCTTC CASSPTPGTGGDEQFF
TRBD1 TRBJ1-5 TRBV11-2 . 14 TGTGCCAGCAGCTTAGGGACAGGGAATCAGCCCCAGCATTTT CASSLGTGNQPQHF
TRBD2 TRBJ2-7 TRBV27 . 12 TGTGCCAGCAGTTCCCGGGGGGGCGAGCAGTACTTC CASSSRGGEQYF
. TRBJ1-3 TRBV7-2 . 16 TGTGCCAGCAGCGAAGCCCCAGTTAGAGTAGGAGACACCATATATTTT CASSEAPVRVGDTIYF
TRBD2 TRBJ2-3 TRBV15 . 16 TGTGCCACCAGCGTCGGACTAGCGGAGAACACAGATACGCAGTATTTT CATSVGLAENTDTQYF
TRBD1 TRBJ2-3 TRBV27 . 16 TGTGCCAGCAGTCCCCAACAGGGGGCGTCGGGGGATACGCAGTATTTT CASSPQQGASGDTQYF
. TRBJ1-1 TRBV5-1 . 16 TGCGCCAGCAGCTTGGCGGTTTGGGGCCGGGACACTGAAGCTTTCTTT CASSLAVWGRDTEAFF
TRBD2 TRBJ2-2 TRBV11-2 once 16 TGTGCCAGCAGCCTGACTAGCGGGCCAAACACCGGGGAGCTGTTTTTT CASSLTSGPNTGELFF